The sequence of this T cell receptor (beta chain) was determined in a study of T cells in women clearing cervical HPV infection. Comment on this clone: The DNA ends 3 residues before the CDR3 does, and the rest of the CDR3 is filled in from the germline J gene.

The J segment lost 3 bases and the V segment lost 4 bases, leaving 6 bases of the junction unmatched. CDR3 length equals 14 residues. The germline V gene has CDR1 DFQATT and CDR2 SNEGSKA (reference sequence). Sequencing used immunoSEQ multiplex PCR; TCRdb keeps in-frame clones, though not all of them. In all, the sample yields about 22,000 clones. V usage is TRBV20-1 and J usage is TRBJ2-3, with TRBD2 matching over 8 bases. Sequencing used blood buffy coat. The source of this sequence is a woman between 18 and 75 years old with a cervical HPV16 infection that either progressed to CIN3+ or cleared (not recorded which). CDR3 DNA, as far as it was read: TGCAGTGCTAATAGCGGGACTTTGACAGATACG. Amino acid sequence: CSANSGTLTDT. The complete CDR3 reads CSANSGTLTDTQYF.